The 22 T cell receptor beta chains below were found in one sample sequenced in a study of blood T cell repertoires in COVID-19 (TCRdb year 2020). Libraries came from the immunoSEQ multiplex PCR assay. TCRdb holds this immuneACCESS table with in-frame rearrangements only. Some clones are missing; in checked studies, unresolved V genes explain under half, and the rest has no known cause. Recorded for this sample are under 200,000 clones; around 89% of them occurred a single time. In total, the top ten clones hold approximately 7.6% of the sample. Source material: PBMCs or T cells enriched from blood (not recorded which). These receptors all stem from a woman younger than 35 who had recovered from COVID-19.

The V call is TRBV7-9, the J call TRBJ2-2; 7 bases are a match to TRBD1. Germline trimming cut 5 bases from V and 5 bases from J; bases unmatched to any gene: 5. The length of the CDR3 is 14 residues. The germline gives CDR1 SEHNR, CDR2 FQNEAQ (reference sequence). CDR3 bases: TGTGCCAGCAGCAAAACAGGGGAAACCGGGGAGCTGTTTTTT. As protein: CASSKTGETGELFF. Together with reference TRBV7-9 and TRBJ2-2, the CDR3 gives the full variable domain: DTGVSQNPRHKITKRGQNVTFRCDPISEHNRLYWYRQTLGQGPEFLTYFQNEAQLEKSRLLSDRFSAERPKGSFSTLEIQRTEQGDSAMYLCASSKTGETGELFFGEGSRLTVL.

V is TRBV4-2 and J is TRBJ2-7, with a possible D match to TRBD1 (6 bases). CDR1 is LGHNA, CDR2 YNFKEQ, per germline. Trimming removed 0 bases from V and 0 bases from J, with 12 bases in between. The CDR3 is made up of 16 amino acids. The CDR3: CASSQDAGAVSYEQYF. The CDR3 region has the DNA TGTGCCAGCAGCCAAGATGCAGGGGCGGTCTCCTACGAGCAGTACTTC.

This clone was seen only once. The J gene is TRBJ2-2, the V gene TRBV27; 8 bases align to TRBD1. The CDR3 totals 15 residues. CDR1 and CDR2 (germline): MNHEY, SMNVEV (reference sequence). V gave up 5 bases and J gave up 6 bases; unmatched junction bases: 8. The CDR3 DNA reads TGTGCCAGCAGTCCCCCGGACAGGGTCCCCGGGGAGCTGTTTTTT. The encoded protein is CASSPPDRVPGELFF.

This chain links TRBV2 with TRBJ1-5; a weak D match, TRBD1 (6 bases). The V end was cut by 4 bases, the J end by 1 base, with 11 bases between. The CDR3 runs to 15 residues. Germline loops: CDR1 SNHLY, CDR2 FYNNEI. CDR3 amino acids: CASSGTEESNQPQHF. The CDR3 DNA follows: TGTGCCAGCAGTGGGACAGAAGAAAGCAATCAGCCCCAGCATTTT.

The V gene is TRBV29-1, the J gene TRBJ1-1, with TRBD1 matching 8 bases. V shed 6 bases and J 6 bases; nucleotides not matched to a gene: 6. The CDR3 runs to 12 residues. Looked up from germline, CDR1 is SQVTM and CDR2 is ANQGSEA. CDR3 DNA sequence: TGCAGCGTCGACAGGGGAGGCTCTGAAGCTTTCTTT. Translated, it gives CSVDRGGSEAFF.

The chain has TRBV2 and TRBJ1-2; D is uncertain. Germline CDR1 is SNHLY and CDR2 is FYNNEI. The CDR3 consists of 11 residues. The V end was cut by 8 bases, the J end by 1 base, with 5 bases between. This CDR3 reads CASRSNYGYTF. CDR3 DNA: TGTGCCAGCCGGAGTAACTATGGCTACACCTTC.

The chain links TRBV6-1 to TRBJ2-1, with TRBD1 matching over 9 bases. J gave up 9 bases and V 2 bases, and 14 bases lay outside the gene matches. The V gene's germline CDR1 is MNHNS and CDR2 SASEGT. The CDR3 sequence is 17 residues long. CDR3 DNA sequence: TGTGCCAGCAGTGAACGCCCCGAGCGGGACAGGGCTGCTGAGCAGTTCTTC. Its translation is CASSERPERDRAAEQFF.

The chain has TRBV11-2 and TRBJ2-3; tentative D call: TRBD1 (5 bases). The germline V and J ends were trimmed by 5 bases and 3 bases, with 18 bases remaining between them. The CDR3 extends over 16 amino acids. Germline V gene sequence: CDR1 SGHAT, CDR2 FQNNGV. DNA of the CDR3: TGTGCCAGCAGCCATCCGGACAATCGGAAAACAGATACGCAGTATTTT. Translated: CASSHPDNRKTDTQYF.

The V gene is TRBV6-5, the J gene TRBJ2-1; 9 nucleotides agree with TRBD1. The CDR3 totals 15 residues. Germline CDR1 and CDR2: MNHEY and SVGAGI. V shed 5 bases and J 3 bases; nucleotides not matched to a gene: 5. The CDR3: CASSRTGVHYNEQFF. The CDR3 DNA reads TGTGCCAGCAGTCGGACAGGGGTGCACTACAATGAGCAGTTCTTC.

V gene TRBV28 combines with J gene TRBJ1-1; no definite D call. The CDR3 consists of 14 residues. The V and J ends lost 8 bases and 4 bases respectively, with 17 bases between them. In germline, CDR1 is MDHEN, CDR2 SYDVKM. The CDR3 DNA reads TGTGCCAGCTCCATTCCGGGAGTAGGCACTGAAGCTTTCTTT. Its translation: CASSIPGVGTEAFF. The full variable domain, in which reference TRBV28 and TRBJ1-1 provide the parts outside the CDR3, is DVKVTQSSRYLVKRTGEKVFLECVQDMDHENMFWYRQDPGLGLRLIYFSYDVKMKEKGDIPEGYSVSREKKERFSLILESASTNQTSMYLCASSIPGVGTEAFFGQGTRLTVV.

The chain links TRBV9 to TRBJ2-5; the match to TRBD1 covers 11 bases. Germline V CDR1 and CDR2: SGDLS, YYNGEE. This CDR3 has 15 residues. The V segment lost 4 bases and the J segment 4 bases; nucleotides outside the gene matches: 6. CDR3 sequence (DNA): TGTGCCAGCAGCTCCCGGACAGGGGGCGTAGAGACCCAGTACTTC. Translated: CASSSRTGGVETQYF. The full variable domain, its missing parts supplied by reference TRBV9 and TRBJ2-5, is DSGVTQTPKHLITATGQRVTLRCSPRSGDLSVYWYQQSLDQGLQFLIQYYNGEERAKGNILERFSAQQFPDLHSELNLSSLELGDSALYFCASSSRTGGVETQYFGPGTRLLVL.

This chain uses TRBV29-1 with TRBJ2-7, with 12 positions matching TRBD2. Trimming removed 6 bases from V and 2 bases from J; junction bases left unmatched: 8. The CDR3 covers 15 residues. In germline, CDR1 is SQVTM, CDR2 ANQGSEA. The CDR3 DNA sequence: TGCAGCGTCACAGGACTAGCGGGGCTTCCCTACGAGCAGTACTTC. It codes for CSVTGLAGLPYEQYF.

This chain connects TRBV10-1 to TRBJ2-3; 7 bases map to TRBD2. Germline loops: CDR1 WNHNN, CDR2 SYGVQD (reference sequence). The CDR3 is 14 amino acids. V dropped 2 bases and J dropped 6; count of bases not matched to a gene: 5. The CDR3 loop is CASSERGEGDTQYF. CDR3 DNA sequence: TGCGCCAGCAGTGAGCGAGGGGAGGGTGATACGCAGTATTTT.

The gene calls are TRBV5-4 and TRBJ1-2, with 8 nucleotides matching TRBD1. The CDR3 loop spans 14 amino acids. The V gene end was trimmed by 5 bases and the J gene end by 8 bases; junction bases not matched to a gene: 11. The germline V gene has CDR1 SGHNT and CDR2 YYREEE (reference sequence). As DNA, the CDR3 is TGTGCCAGCAGGTCTCAGGGGGCGAAGGGGGGCTACACCTTC. Translated: CASRSQGAKGGYTF.

V is TRBV20-1 and J is TRBJ1-2, with D unclear. Looked up from germline, CDR1 is DFQATT and CDR2 is SNEGSKA (reference sequence). With 3 bases removed from V and 8 bases from J, the gap between germline ends came to 10 bases. This CDR3 has 11 amino acids. CDR3 in amino acids: CSASFQKGYTF. The CDR3 coding sequence is TGCAGTGCTAGTTTCCAGAAGGGCTACACCTTC.

This clone was seen only once. The chain carries TRBV28 and TRBJ2-3; D gene ambiguous. V was cut by 5 bases and J by 3 bases, with 12 bases left in between. Germline loops: CDR1 MDHEN, CDR2 SYDVKM. CDR3 length equals 14 residues. The DNA for the CDR3 is TGTGCCAGCAGTCCAAGCTTTCTGACAGATACGCAGTATTTT. Translated, it gives CASSPSFLTDTQYF.

The rearrangement joins TRBV4-2 to TRBJ1-3, with D possibly being TRBD1 (5 bases). The CDR3 covers 14 residues. Germline V lookup: CDR1 LGHNA, CDR2 YNFKEQ. V lost 6 bases to trimming and J lost 0 bases, with 9 bases between them. CDR3 residues: CASRDTLSGNTIYF. The CDR3 coding sequence is TGTGCCAGCAGGGACACCCTCTCTGGAAACACCATATATTTT.

About this clone itself: This specimen includes other DNA sequences encoding the same CDR3. The V call is TRBV6-5, the J call TRBJ2-7; D is unresolved. Per germline, CDR1 MNHEY and CDR2 SVGAGI. The ends were cut back, 4 bases at V and 3 bases at J, with 7 bases in the middle. The CDR3 length is 12 residues. The CDR3 spells CASSSRSYEQYF. CDR3 nucleotides: TGTGCCAGCAGTTCCCGTAGCTACGAGCAGTACTTC.

The chain employs TRBV7-9 and TRBJ1-2, with D possibly being TRBD1 (6 bases). Germline loops: CDR1 SEHNR, CDR2 FQNEAQ (reference sequence). Trimming removed 5 bases at V and 7 bases at J, with 17 bases between. The CDR3 length is 14 residues. CDR3 protein: CASSPAPQGSGYTF. The CDR3 DNA reads TGTGCCAGCAGCCCGGCCCCACAGGGAAGTGGCTACACCTTC.

This sequence joins TRBV3-1 (or the pseudogene TRBV3-2) and TRBJ1-2; 7 nucleotides line up with TRBD1. The germline V gene encodes CDR1 LGHDT and CDR2 YNNKEL (reference sequence). CDR3 size: 15 residues. J lost 3 bases, V lost 2 bases, and 6 bases had no gene match. The CDR3 is CASSQNEGAYYGYTF. The CDR3 bases are TGTGCCAGCAGCCAAAACGAGGGGGCGTACTATGGCTACACCTTC.

This sequence joins TRBV28 and TRBJ2-7, with TRBD1 identical over 11 bases. Trimming cost V 10 bases and J 7 bases; bases outside gene matches: 12. Germline CDR1 is MDHEN and CDR2 is SYDVKM. The CDR3 consists of 14 residues. The CDR3 DNA sequence: TGTGCCACTTCATCGGGACAGGGGGGTCCTGAGCAGTACTTC. It encodes CATSSGQGGPEQYF.

The chain is built from TRBV4-1 and TRBJ1-2; D gene uncertain. V lost 2 bases, J lost 1 base, and 5 bases lay in between. This CDR3 spans 13 amino acids. Looked up from germline, CDR1 is MGHRA and CDR2 is YSYEKL. The CDR3 spells CASSQQVNYGYTF. CDR3 sequence (DNA): TGCGCCAGCAGCCAACAGGTTAACTATGGCTACACCTTC.